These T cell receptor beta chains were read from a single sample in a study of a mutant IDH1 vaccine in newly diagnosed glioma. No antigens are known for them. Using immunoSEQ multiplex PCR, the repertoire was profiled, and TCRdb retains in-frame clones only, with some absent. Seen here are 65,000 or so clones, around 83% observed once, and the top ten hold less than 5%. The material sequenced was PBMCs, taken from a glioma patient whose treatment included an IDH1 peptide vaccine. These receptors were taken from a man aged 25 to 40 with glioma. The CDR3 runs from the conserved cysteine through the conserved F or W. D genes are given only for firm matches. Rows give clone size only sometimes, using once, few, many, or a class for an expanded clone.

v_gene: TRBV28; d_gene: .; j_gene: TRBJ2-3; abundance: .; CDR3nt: TGTGCCAGCACTCCCCCGTCCGGGGGCACAGATACGCAGTATTTT; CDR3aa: CASTPPSGGTDTQYF
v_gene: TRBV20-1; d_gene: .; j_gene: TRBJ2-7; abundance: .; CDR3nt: TGCAGTGCTAGTCGTTCCTACGAGCAGTACTTC; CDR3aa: CSASRSYEQYF
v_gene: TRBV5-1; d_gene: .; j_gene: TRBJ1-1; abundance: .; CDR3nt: TGCGCCAGCAGCTTCGGGCGGGGGATAGAGGACACTGAAGCTTTCTTT; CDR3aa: CASSFGRGIEDTEAFF
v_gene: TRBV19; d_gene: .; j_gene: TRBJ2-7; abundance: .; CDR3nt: TGTGCCAGTCGGAGGACAAGCTCCTACGAGCAGTACTTC; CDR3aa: CASRRTSSYEQYF
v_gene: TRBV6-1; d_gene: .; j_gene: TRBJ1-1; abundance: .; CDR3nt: TGTGCCAGCAGTGATAGGCGTCGGCGGGCTGAAGCTTTCTTT; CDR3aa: CASSDRRRRAEAFF
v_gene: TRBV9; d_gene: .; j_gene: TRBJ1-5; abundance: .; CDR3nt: TGTGCCAGCAGCGTAGAGCCAGGGCAGCTGGGCAATCAGCCCCAGCATTTT; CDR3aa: CASSVEPGQLGNQPQHF
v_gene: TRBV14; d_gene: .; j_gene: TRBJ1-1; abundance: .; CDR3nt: TGTGCCAGCAGCCAAGCCGGCGGTAGGAACACTGAAGCTTTCTTT; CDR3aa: CASSQAGGRNTEAFF
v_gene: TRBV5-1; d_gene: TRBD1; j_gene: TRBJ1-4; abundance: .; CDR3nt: TGCGCCAGCAGCTCCCGACAGGGCGGGGAAAAACTGTTTTTT; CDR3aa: CASSSRQGGEKLFF
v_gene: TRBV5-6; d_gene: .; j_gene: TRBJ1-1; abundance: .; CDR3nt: TGTGCCAGCAGCTTGGGAGGGGCTGGGACTGAAGCTTTCTTT; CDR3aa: CASSLGGAGTEAFF
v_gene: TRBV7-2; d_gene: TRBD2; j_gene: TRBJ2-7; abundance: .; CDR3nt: TGTGCCAGCAGCTTAGCCGTCCGGACTAGCGGCTCCTACGAGCAGTACTTC; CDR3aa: CASSLAVRTSGSYEQYF
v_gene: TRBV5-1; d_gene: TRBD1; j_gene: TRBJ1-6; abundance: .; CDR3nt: TGCGCCAGCAGAAAGACAGGGAACCGAGGCTCCTATAATTCACCCCTCCACTTT; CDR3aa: CASRKTGNRGSYNSPLHF
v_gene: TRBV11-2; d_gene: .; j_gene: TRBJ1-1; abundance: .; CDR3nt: TGTGCCAGCAGCTCCAGCGACAGGACGAACACTGAAGCTTTCTTT; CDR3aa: CASSSSDRTNTEAFF
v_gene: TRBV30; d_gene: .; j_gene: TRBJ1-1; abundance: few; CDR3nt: TGTGCCTGGAGTGTAAGAAACACTGAAGCTTTCTTT; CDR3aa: CAWSVRNTEAFF
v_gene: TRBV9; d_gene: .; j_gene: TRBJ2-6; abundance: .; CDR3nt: TGTGCCAGCAGCAGGGACGCAGCCTCTGGGGCCAACGTCCTGACTTTC; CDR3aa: CASSRDAASGANVLTF
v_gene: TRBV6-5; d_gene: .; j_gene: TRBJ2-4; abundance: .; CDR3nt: TGTGCCAGCAGTTATAAGGGGTTGGACATTCAGTACTTC; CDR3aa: CASSYKGLDIQYF
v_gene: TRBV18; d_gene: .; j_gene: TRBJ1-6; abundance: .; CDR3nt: TGTGCCAGCTCACCTCCGGTATACAGGCCGAGCTCCTATAATTCACCCCTCCACTTT; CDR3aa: CASSPPVYRPSSYNSPLHF
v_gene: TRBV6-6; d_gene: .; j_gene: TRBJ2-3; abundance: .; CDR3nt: TGTGCCAGCAGTTACTCGACTAGCACAGATACGCAGTATTTT; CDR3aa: CASSYSTSTDTQYF
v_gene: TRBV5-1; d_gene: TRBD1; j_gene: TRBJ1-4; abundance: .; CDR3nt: TGCGCCAGCAGCCCAGGGACAGGGGCTCTTGAAAAACTGTTTTTT; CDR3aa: CASSPGTGALEKLFF
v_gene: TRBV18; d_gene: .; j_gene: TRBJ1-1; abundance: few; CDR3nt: TGTGCCAGCTCAGGGATGGAGAACACTGAAGCTTTCTTT; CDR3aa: CASSGMENTEAFF
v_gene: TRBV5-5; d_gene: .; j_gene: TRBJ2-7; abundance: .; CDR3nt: TGTGCCAGCAGCTCGGACGCATGGGGAAAGTACGAGCAGTACTTC; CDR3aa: CASSSDAWGKYEQYF
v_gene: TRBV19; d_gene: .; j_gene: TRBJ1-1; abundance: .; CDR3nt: TGTGCCAGTAGCGACAGTATGAACACTGAAGCTTTCTTT; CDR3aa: CASSDSMNTEAFF
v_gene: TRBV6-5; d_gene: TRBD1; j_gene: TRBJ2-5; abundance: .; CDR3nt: TGTGCCAGCAGAGACAGGGAAGAGACCCAGTACTTC; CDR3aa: CASRDREETQYF
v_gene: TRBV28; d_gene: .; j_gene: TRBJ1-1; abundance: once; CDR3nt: TGTGCCAGCAGTTTCCGTTTGTGGGGGCGGAGAACTGAAGCTTTCTTT; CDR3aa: CASSFRLWGRRTEAFF
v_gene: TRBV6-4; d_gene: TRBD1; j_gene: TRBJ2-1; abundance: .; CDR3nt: TGTGCCAGCAGTGACGATTGGGGACAGTCGAATGAGCAGTTCTTC; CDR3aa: CASSDDWGQSNEQFF
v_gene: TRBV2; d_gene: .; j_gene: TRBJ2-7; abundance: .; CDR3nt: TGTGCCAAAGACCAGGAGAACGGCTACGAGCAGTACTTC; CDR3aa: CAKDQENGYEQYF
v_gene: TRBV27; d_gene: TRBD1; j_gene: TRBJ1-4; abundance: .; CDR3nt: TGTGCCAGCAGTATACGACAGGGGTTTAATGAAAAACTGTTTTTT; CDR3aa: CASSIRQGFNEKLFF
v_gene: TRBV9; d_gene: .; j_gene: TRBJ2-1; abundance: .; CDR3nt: TGTGCCAGCAGCGTGATGGGGCTAGCCTATGAGCAGTTCTTC; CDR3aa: CASSVMGLAYEQFF
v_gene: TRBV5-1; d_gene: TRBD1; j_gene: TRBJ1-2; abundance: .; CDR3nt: TGCGCCAGCAGCTTCGGACAGGCGTTACGGGGTTCCTATGGCTACACCTTC; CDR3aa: CASSFGQALRGSYGYTF
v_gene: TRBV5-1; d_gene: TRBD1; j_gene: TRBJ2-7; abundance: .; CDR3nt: TGCGCCAGCAGCGGGACAGTAGCCTACGAGCAGTACTTC; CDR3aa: CASSGTVAYEQYF
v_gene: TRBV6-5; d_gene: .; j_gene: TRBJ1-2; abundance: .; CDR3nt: TGTGCCAGCAGTCCGACGGCGCATGGCTACACCTTC; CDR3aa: CASSPTAHGYTF
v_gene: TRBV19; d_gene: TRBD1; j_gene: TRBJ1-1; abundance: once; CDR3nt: TGTGCCAGTAGTATAAGAAGGGACAGGCGAAGCGGGACTGAAGCTTTCTTT; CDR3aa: CASSIRRDRRSGTEAFF
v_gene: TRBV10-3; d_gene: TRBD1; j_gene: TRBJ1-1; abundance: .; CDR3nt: TGTGCCATCAGTCCGGGACAGGGGGCGGTTGGTGCTTTCTTT; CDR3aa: CAISPGQGAVGAFF
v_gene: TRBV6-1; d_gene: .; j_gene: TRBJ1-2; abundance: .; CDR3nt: TGTGCCAGCAAAAGGACGTATAACTATGGCTACACCTTC; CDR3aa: CASKRTYNYGYTF
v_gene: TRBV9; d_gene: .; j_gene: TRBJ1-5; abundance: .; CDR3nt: TGTGCCAGCAGCGCGGGACTGATTAGCAATCAGCCCCAGCATTTT; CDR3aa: CASSAGLISNQPQHF
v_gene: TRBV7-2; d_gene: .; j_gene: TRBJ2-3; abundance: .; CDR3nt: TGTGCCAGCAGCTTTACTAGACCTGATACGCAGTATTTT; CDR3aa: CASSFTRPDTQYF
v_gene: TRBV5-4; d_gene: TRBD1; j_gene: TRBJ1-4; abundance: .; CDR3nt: TGTGCCAGCAGCGGGGGACAGCATAATGAAAAACTGTTTTTT; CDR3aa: CASSGGQHNEKLFF
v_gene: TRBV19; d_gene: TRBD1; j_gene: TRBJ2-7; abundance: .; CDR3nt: TGTGCCAGTAGTACTGACAGGGGTAGGTCCTACGAGCAGTACTTC; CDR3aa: CASSTDRGRSYEQYF
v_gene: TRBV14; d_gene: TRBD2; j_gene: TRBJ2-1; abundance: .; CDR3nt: TGTGCCAGCAGCATTCGGACGGGGGGGCCGGGTTACAATGAGCAGTTCTTC; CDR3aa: CASSIRTGGPGYNEQFF
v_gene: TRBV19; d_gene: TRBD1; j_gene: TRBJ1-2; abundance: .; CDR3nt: TGTGCCAGTAGTATTTTTGCGGGACAGGGACAAGGAGGCTACACCTTC; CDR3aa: CASSIFAGQGQGGYTF
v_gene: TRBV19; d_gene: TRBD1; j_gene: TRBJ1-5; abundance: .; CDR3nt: TGTGCCACCGCCGGACAGGGTAATCAGCCCCAGCATTTT; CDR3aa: CATAGQGNQPQHF
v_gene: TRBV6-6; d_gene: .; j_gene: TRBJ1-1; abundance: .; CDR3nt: TGTGCCAGCAGTCCCAGGACCGCTAACACTGAAGCTTTCTTT; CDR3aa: CASSPRTANTEAFF
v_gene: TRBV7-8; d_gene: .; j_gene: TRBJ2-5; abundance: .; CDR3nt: TGTGCCAGCAGCTACGAGGGGCTGGAGCGAGAGACCCAGTACTTC; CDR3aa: CASSYEGLERETQYF
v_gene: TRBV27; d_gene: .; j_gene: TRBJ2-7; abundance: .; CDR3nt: TGTGCCAGCAGTTTATTGGGCCCGCGGGGATACGAGCAGTACTTC; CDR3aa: CASSLLGPRGYEQYF
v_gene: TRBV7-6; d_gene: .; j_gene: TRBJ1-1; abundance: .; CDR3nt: TGTGCCAGCAGTCTTAATCCGGGGATGAACACTGAAGCTTTCTTT; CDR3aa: CASSLNPGMNTEAFF
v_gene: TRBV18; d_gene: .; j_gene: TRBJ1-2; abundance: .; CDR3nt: TGTGCCAGCTCACCACCGGGGCTAGCTAACTATGGCTACACCTTC; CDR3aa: CASSPPGLANYGYTF
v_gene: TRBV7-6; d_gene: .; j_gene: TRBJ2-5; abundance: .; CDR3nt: TGTGCCAGCAGCTTGTCGGGGGGCCGGGGGGAGACCCAGTACTTC; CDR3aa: CASSLSGGRGETQYF
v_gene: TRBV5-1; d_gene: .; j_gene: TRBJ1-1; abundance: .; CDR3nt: TGCGCCAGCAGCTTGGTGGGGGGCAGGGAAGCTTTCTTT; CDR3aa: CASSLVGGREAFF
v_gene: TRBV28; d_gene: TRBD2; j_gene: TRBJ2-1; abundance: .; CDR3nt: TGTGCCAGCAGAAATAGCGGGGGGGCGATTGAGCAGTTCTTC; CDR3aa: CASRNSGGAIEQFF
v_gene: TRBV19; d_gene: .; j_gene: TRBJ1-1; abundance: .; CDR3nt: TGTGCCAGCCGGGTGAGGACATCGGGATTGAACACTGAAGCTTTCTTT; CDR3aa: CASRVRTSGLNTEAFF
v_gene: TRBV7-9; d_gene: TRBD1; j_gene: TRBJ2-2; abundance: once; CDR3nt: TGTGCCAGCAGCCTAGGTAAACTGCGGGGACAGGGGATCACCGGGGAGCTGTTTTTT; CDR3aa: CASSLGKLRGQGITGELFF
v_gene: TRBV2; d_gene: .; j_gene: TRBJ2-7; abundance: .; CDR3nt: TGTGCCAGCAGTGGCGCAGGGAATTCCTACGAGCAGTACTTC; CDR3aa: CASSGAGNSYEQYF
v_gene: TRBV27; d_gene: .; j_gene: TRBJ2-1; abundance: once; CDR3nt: TGTGCCAGCAGTATCCCTCAGGGGTATGAGCAGTTCTTC; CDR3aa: CASSIPQGYEQFF
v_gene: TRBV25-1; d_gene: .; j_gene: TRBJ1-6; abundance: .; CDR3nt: TGTGCCAGCAGTGAACTCAGAGGCTCACCCCTCCACTTT; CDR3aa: CASSELRGSPLHF